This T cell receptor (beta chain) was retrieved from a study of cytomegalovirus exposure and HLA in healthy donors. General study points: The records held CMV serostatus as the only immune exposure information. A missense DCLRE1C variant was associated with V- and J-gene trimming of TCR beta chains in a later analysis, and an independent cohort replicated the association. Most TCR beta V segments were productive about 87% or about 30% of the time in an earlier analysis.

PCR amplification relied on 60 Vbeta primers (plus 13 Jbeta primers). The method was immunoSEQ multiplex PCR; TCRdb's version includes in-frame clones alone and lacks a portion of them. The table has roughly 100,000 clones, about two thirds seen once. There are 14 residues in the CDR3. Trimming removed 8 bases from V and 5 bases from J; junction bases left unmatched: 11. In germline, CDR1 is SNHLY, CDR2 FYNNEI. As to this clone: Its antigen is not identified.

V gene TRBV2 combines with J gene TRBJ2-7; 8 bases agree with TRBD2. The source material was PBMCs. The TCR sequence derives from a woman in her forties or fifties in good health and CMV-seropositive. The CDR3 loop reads CASEPGTSLNEQYF. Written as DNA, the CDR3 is TGTGCCAGCGAACCCGGGACTAGTCTTAACGAGCAGTACTTC.